One and the same sample provided the 13 T cell receptor beta chains below, sequenced in a study of cytotoxic CD8 clonotypes in ibrutinib-treated CLL. The data were produced by immunoSEQ multiplex PCR, yet TCRdb's version contains in-frame clones alone and is incomplete. Of 330,000 or so clones in the sample, 67% were seen once. The sequenced sample was PBMCs, obtained after 36 months of ibrutinib treatment. These receptor sequences come from a human donor with chronic lymphocytic leukemia.

The chain is built from TRBV6-5 and TRBJ1-1; no definite D call. The CDR3 spans 12 residues. Trimming cost V 2 bases and J 1 base, with 2 bases left between them. Germline CDR1 reads MNHEY; CDR2 reads SVGAGI. Written as DNA, the CDR3 is TGTGCCAGCAGTTACGCGAACACTGAAGCTTTCTTT. This gives the protein CASSYANTEAFF.

The chain carries TRBV9 and TRBJ1-3, with 7 nucleotides matching TRBD1. CDR1 SGDLS and CDR2 YYNGEE come from the germline V gene. V trimming: 4 bases; J trimming: 2 bases; junction bases outside the gene matches: 6. The CDR3 consists of 15 residues. The chain's CDR3 is CASSRRGFAGNTIYF. The CDR3 coding sequence is TGTGCCAGCAGCCGCAGGGGGTTTGCTGGAAACACCATATATTTT.

The V gene is TRBV10-3, the J gene TRBJ2-5; 15 positions agree with TRBD2. V was pared by 6 bases and J by 2 bases, with 22 bases of the junction left unmatched. Germline loops: CDR1 ENHRY, CDR2 SYGVKD. The CDR3 is made up of 22 amino acids. CDR3: CAISPGTWTGTSGRRDQETQYF. The CDR3 region has the DNA TGTGCCATCAGCCCGGGGACGTGGACCGGGACTAGCGGGAGGCGTGATCAAGAGACCCAGTACTTC.

The chain links TRBV4-3 to TRBJ1-2; D is ambiguous. V was pared by 0 bases and J by 6 bases, with 17 bases between. The CDR3 totals 16 residues. Germline CDR1 and CDR2: LGHNA and YSLEER. DNA for the CDR3: TGCGCCAGCAGCCAAGACGGCCGGTCGTATGGGGATGGCTACACCTTC. This translates into CASSQDGRSYGDGYTF.

With regard to this clone: An end of the junction does not agree with germline; a read error may underlie this. The chain uses TRBV30 and TRBJ1-3; D call uncertain. The CDR3 totals 12 residues. Germline V gene sequence: CDR1 GTSNPN, CDR2 SVGIG (reference sequence). The CDR3, as DNA: TGTGCCTGGATGTTACAGCTATTTTTGGCCGATTTT. Its protein is CAWMLQLFLADF.

V is TRBV29-1 and J is TRBJ1-5; a weak D match, TRBD1 (5 bases). This CDR3 spans 13 amino acids. Per the germline V gene, CDR1 is SQVTM and CDR2 is ANQGSEA. Trimming removed 7 bases from V and 7 bases from J, with 17 bases in between. The chain's CDR3 is CSAGPGISQPQHF. Here the CDR3 DNA reads TGCAGCGCGGGGCCGGGGATCAGCCAGCCCCAGCATTTT.

This clone appeared a single time. V is TRBV6-5 and J is TRBJ1-3; D not certain. The CDR3 is made up of 14 amino acids. Trimming left V 6 bases short and J 2 bases short, with 11 bases between. Germline CDR1 and CDR2: MNHEY and SVGAGI. This chain's CDR3 is CASSAGSAGNTIYF. CDR3 sequence (DNA): TGTGCCAGCAGCGCAGGAAGCGCTGGAAACACCATATATTTT.

J is TRBJ2-7 and V is TRBV7-9; 7 bases map to TRBD1. Germline trimming cut 3 bases from V and 2 bases from J; bases unmatched to any gene: 1. The CDR3 is 13 residues long. CDR1 and CDR2 from the germline V gene are SEHNR and FQNEAQ (reference sequence). The CDR3 DNA follows: TGTGCCAGCAGCTTGCAGGGGGCCTACGAGCAGTACTTC. As protein: CASSLQGAYEQYF.

This rearrangement joins TRBV19 to TRBJ2-5, with TRBD1 identical over 9 bases. V was clipped by 7 bases and J by 2 bases; unmatched bases: 8. Per germline, CDR1 LNHDA and CDR2 SQIVND (reference sequence). The CDR3 is 15 residues long. CDR3 residues: CASTARGTGQETQYF. Written as DNA, the CDR3 is TGTGCCAGTACCGCTCGCGGGACAGGGCAAGAGACCCAGTACTTC.

This CDR3 reads CSVESWEETQYF. The CDR3 nucleotides are TGCAGCGTTGAGAGCTGGGAAGAGACCCAGTACTTC. The rearrangement joins TRBV29-1 to TRBJ2-5; D is unclear. The CDR3 extends over 12 amino acids. V was clipped by 3 bases and J by 3 bases, with 8 bases between them. The germline CDR1 and CDR2 sequences are SQVTM and ANQGSEA.

The chain recombines TRBV18 with TRBJ2-5; TRBD1 aligns across 8 bases. The CDR3 covers 16 residues. CDR1 and CDR2 (germline): KGHSH, LQKENI. The V gene end was trimmed by 3 bases and the J gene end by 5 bases; junction bases not matched to a gene: 11. DNA of the CDR3: TGTGCCAGCTCACCTAGAGACCCAGGGGGCACGGAGACCCAGTACTTC. Protein product: CASSPRDPGGTETQYF.

The chain carries TRBV5-4 and TRBJ2-1; D unclear. Germline V gives CDR1 SGHNT, CDR2 YYREEE (reference sequence). This CDR3 spans 12 amino acids. Trimming took 7 bases from V and 5 from J, leaving 10 bases between them. CDR3 coding DNA: TGTGCCAGCGGCCCCTACAACAATGAGCAGTTCTTC. Translating gives CASGPYNNEQFF.

CDR3 in amino acids: CASSPLPGFRNTIYF. The CDR3 nucleotides are TGTGCCAGCTCACCACTGCCGGGCTTTAGAAACACCATATATTTT. The J gene is TRBJ1-3, the V gene TRBV18; D unclear. This CDR3 has 15 amino acids. Trimming pared 1 base from V and 5 bases from J, leaving 12 bases between. Germline V gene sequence: CDR1 KGHSH, CDR2 LQKENI.